The 10 T cell receptor beta chains reported below all come from one sample, sequenced in a study of Tregs in tolerant kidney transplant recipients. Their antigens remain unidentified. Clones were sequenced by immunoSEQ multiplex PCR, and TCRdb holds only the in-frame ones, with some missing. Of about 44,000 clones listed, around 95% are singletons. Sequencing input: Tregs from blood cultured with allogeneic cells. These receptors all stem from a human donor in good health.

V gene TRBV10-2 combines with J gene TRBJ1-2; no reliable D call. Germline CDR1 is WSHSY and CDR2 is SAAADI. The CDR3 has 14 amino acids. V lost 6 bases, J lost 4 bases, and 15 bases lay in between. The CDR3 region has the DNA TGCGCCAGCAGGACGAACGGGCCACCCTATGGCTACACCTTC. Its translation is CASRTNGPPYGYTF.

The chain carries TRBV20-1 and TRBJ1-2; D is perhaps TRBD1 (6 bases). The CDR3 extends over 11 amino acids. Germline values: CDR1 DFQATT, CDR2 SNEGSKA (reference sequence). The DNA for the CDR3 is TGCTCCTCGGGGGCAGGGTATGGCTACACCTTC. The encoded protein is CSSGAGYGYTF.

The chain joins TRBV18 to TRBJ2-7, with 8 nucleotides matching TRBD1. Per germline, CDR1 KGHSH and CDR2 LQKENI. The V segment lost 3 bases and the J segment 2 bases; nucleotides outside the gene matches: 6. This CDR3 contains 15 residues. The CDR3 protein is CASSPPRGQTYEQYF. For the CDR3, the DNA is TGTGCCAGCTCACCTCCCAGGGGGCAGACCTACGAGCAGTACTTC. Full variable domain (remainder filled in from reference TRBV18 and TRBJ2-7): NAGVMQNPRHLVRRRGQEARLRCSPMKGHSHVYWYRQLPEEGLKFMVYLQKENIIDESGMPKERFSAEFPKEGPSILRIQQVVRGDSAAYFCASSPPRGQTYEQYFGPGTRLTVT.

With respect to this clone: This sample includes further DNA sequences coding for the same CDR3. The rearrangement uses TRBV6-6 and TRBJ1-6; D is unresolved. The CDR3 consists of 14 residues. Germline lookup yields CDR1 MNHNY and CDR2 SVGAGI (reference sequence). V lost 3 bases and J 4 bases, leaving 7 bases between the germline ends. CDR3 loop: CASSYGPYNSPLHF. As DNA, the CDR3 is TGTGCCAGCAGTTATGGACCTTATAATTCACCCCTCCACTTT.

The chain links TRBV6-1 to TRBJ1-5; 8 nucleotides align to TRBD1. The CDR3 covers 13 residues. Trimming took 8 bases from V and 5 from J; bases not matched to a gene: 5. CDR1 and CDR2 from the germline V gene are MNHNS and SASEGT. The CDR3 spells CASADRGHQPQHF. CDR3 DNA: TGTGCCAGCGCTGACAGGGGCCATCAGCCCCAGCATTTT.

V usage is TRBV5-6 and J usage is TRBJ2-1; D perhaps matches TRBD2 (6 bases). The CDR3 loop spans 16 amino acids. Germline assignment: CDR1 SGHDT and CDR2 YYEEEE. Trimming removed 0 bases from V and 0 bases from J, with 10 bases in between. The CDR3 nucleotides read TGTGCCAGCAGCTTGGCCGGGGGTAGCTCCTACAATGAGCAGTTCTTC. This encodes CASSLAGGSSYNEQFF.

The chain's CDR3 is CASSSLVLGTVNEKLFF. The CDR3 coding sequence is TGTGCCAGCAGCTCGTTGGTCCTCGGGACAGTTAATGAAAAACTGTTTTTT. This rearrangement joins TRBV5-5 to TRBJ1-4; TRBD1 matches 7 bases. Germline lookup yields CDR1 SGHKS and CDR2 YYEKEE (reference sequence). The J segment lost 4 bases and the V segment lost 3 bases, leaving 12 bases of the junction unmatched. The CDR3 spans 17 residues.

The chain recombines TRBV5-1 with TRBJ1-2; no firm D call. Germline CDR1 is SGHRS and CDR2 is YFSETQ. The CDR3 has 14 amino acids. V lost 4 bases and J lost 1, with 11 bases in between. The CDR3 loop reads CASSKRTDNYGYTF. The DNA of the CDR3 is TGCGCCAGCAGCAAAAGGACCGATAACTATGGCTACACCTTC.

The V gene is TRBV5-4, the J gene TRBJ2-3; no clear D gene. Germline CDR1 is SGHNT and CDR2 is YYREEE (reference sequence). This CDR3 has 15 residues. Between the trimmed V and J ends, which lost 4 bases and 4 bases, there was a span of 16 bases. This CDR3 is CASSQASGSSDTQYF. In DNA, the CDR3 is TGTGCCAGCAGCCAAGCTAGTGGTTCGTCAGATACGCAGTATTTT.

The V call is TRBV7-7, the J call TRBJ2-1; a possible D gene is TRBD1 (6 bases). Germline assignment: CDR1 SSHAT and CDR2 FNYEAQ (reference sequence). The V gene lost 1 base and the J gene lost 5 bases, with 12 bases spanning the gap. This CDR3 is built from 15 residues. This CDR3 reads CASSLGQGINNEQFF. The CDR3, as DNA: TGTGCCAGCAGCTTAGGGCAGGGGATCAACAATGAGCAGTTCTTC.